The present TCR beta chain was sequenced within a study of blood T cell repertoires in COVID-19. Study summary: Sources were T cells, B-cell-depleted T cells, or PBMCs; the material itself was cDNA or gDNA.

The V end was cut by 6 bases, the J end by 8 bases, with 16 bases between. CDR3 size: 14 residues. Germline V CDR1 and CDR2: LNHDA, SQIVND (reference sequence). In the study's own analysis: Estimated nucleated cell counts came from reference gene primer amplification. Here immunoSEQ multiplex PCR was the method, and the copy in TCRdb shows in-frame clones only, minus some. V and J calls and clone size are those listed in that table; D and trimming were worked out from the DNA. This table has 150,000 to 200,000 clones, roughly 90% appearing once. V usage is TRBV19 and J usage is TRBJ1-4; D possibly corresponds to TRBD1 (5 bases). This TCR was recovered from a middle-aged man with acute or convalescent COVID-19. The sequenced material came from peripheral blood. The CDR3 DNA is TGTGCCAGTAGCTCCAGGACAACAAAAGAAAAACTGTTTTTT. This translates into CASSSRTTKEKLFF.